This is a list of T cell receptor beta chains from one sample in a study of cytomegalovirus exposure and HLA in healthy donors. Using immunoSEQ multiplex PCR, the repertoire was profiled, and TCRdb retains in-frame clones only, with some absent. The sample carries around 210,000 clones, approximately 79% recorded once. Sequencing input: PBMCs. These receptors were collected from a man aged 45-65 years in good health and CMV-seronegative. The CDR3 runs from the conserved cysteine through the conserved F or W. Each record gives: V gene, clone size, D gene, J gene, CDR3 length, CDR3 DNA, CDR3 protein. A D gene is named only where the DNA matches it firmly. Where a row states a size, it is once, few, many or the class of an expanded clone; other rows omit it.

v_call: TRBV7-9; clone_size: -; d_call: TRBD2; j_call: TRBJ2-5; cdr3_length: 15; cdr3_nt: TGTGCCAGCAGCCAAGAGCGGGAGGGCCAAGAGACCCAGTACTTC; cdr3_aa: CASSQEREGQETQYF
v_call: TRBV7-2; clone_size: -; d_call: -; j_call: TRBJ2-7; cdr3_length: 17; cdr3_nt: TGTGCCAGCAGCTTAGCAATATGGGGCAGGAGCTCCTACGAGCAGTACTTC; cdr3_aa: CASSLAIWGRSSYEQYF
v_call: TRBV7-2; clone_size: once; d_call: -; j_call: TRBJ1-5; cdr3_length: 15; cdr3_nt: TGTGCCAGCACCAACCCCCCAGGTAGCAATCAGCCCCAGCATTTT; cdr3_aa: CASTNPPGSNQPQHF
v_call: TRBV28; clone_size: -; d_call: -; j_call: TRBJ1-5; cdr3_length: 14; cdr3_nt: TGTGCCAGCAAGGGAGGGGGAACTGGGCAGCCCCAGCATTTT; cdr3_aa: CASKGGGTGQPQHF
v_call: TRBV6-4; clone_size: -; d_call: TRBD1; j_call: TRBJ2-1; cdr3_length: 15; cdr3_nt: TGTGCCAGCAGTTCGGACAGGGGAGGTTACAATGAGCAGTTCTTC; cdr3_aa: CASSSDRGGYNEQFF
v_call: TRBV12-1; clone_size: -; d_call: -; j_call: TRBJ2-3; cdr3_length: 18; cdr3_nt: TGTGCCAGCAGCTGCTGCGCGCGGGAGAGGTTAAGCACAGATACGCAGTATTTT; cdr3_aa: CASSCCARERLSTDTQYF
v_call: TRBV29-1; clone_size: -; d_call: TRBD1; j_call: TRBJ1-5; cdr3_length: 13; cdr3_nt: TGCAGCGTTGGGACAGGGTCCAATCAGCCCCAGCATTTT; cdr3_aa: CSVGTGSNQPQHF
v_call: TRBV5-1; clone_size: -; d_call: -; j_call: TRBJ2-5; cdr3_length: 15; cdr3_nt: TGCGCCAGCAGTTCCGATCGGGGGGCGGGAGAGACCCAGTACTTC; cdr3_aa: CASSSDRGAGETQYF
v_call: TRBV28; clone_size: -; d_call: TRBD1; j_call: TRBJ1-4; cdr3_length: 15; cdr3_nt: TGTGCCAGCAGCTTACAGGGGGCCGCTAATGAAAAACTGTTTTTT; cdr3_aa: CASSLQGAANEKLFF
v_call: TRBV4-1; clone_size: -; d_call: -; j_call: TRBJ2-7; cdr3_length: 13; cdr3_nt: TGCGCCAGCAGCTCCGGGACTGCCTACGAGCAGTACTTC; cdr3_aa: CASSSGTAYEQYF
v_call: TRBV29-1; clone_size: few; d_call: -; j_call: TRBJ1-3; cdr3_length: 14; cdr3_nt: TGCAGCGTTGTACGGGGAAGCTCTGGAAACACCATATATTTT; cdr3_aa: CSVVRGSSGNTIYF
v_call: TRBV12-2; clone_size: few; d_call: -; j_call: TRBJ2-1; cdr3_length: 18; cdr3_nt: TGTGCAAGTCCCGAGGGACAGGGGATTGGTAGCTCCTACAATGAGCAGTTCTTC; cdr3_aa: CASPEGQGIGSSYNEQFF
v_call: TRBV19; clone_size: -; d_call: TRBD1; j_call: TRBJ2-7; cdr3_length: 14; cdr3_nt: TGTGCCAGTAGTAGGCCGGGACAGACCTACGAGCAGTACTTC; cdr3_aa: CASSRPGQTYEQYF
v_call: TRBV27; clone_size: few; d_call: TRBD1; j_call: TRBJ2-1; cdr3_length: 12; cdr3_nt: TGTGCCAGCCGGGACAGCTACAATGAGCAGTTCTTC; cdr3_aa: CASRDSYNEQFF
v_call: TRBV2; clone_size: -; d_call: TRBD2; j_call: TRBJ2-1; cdr3_length: 15; cdr3_nt: TGTGCCAGCAGTGTACAGACTAGCGGTTTCCGGGAGCAGTTCTTC; cdr3_aa: CASSVQTSGFREQFF
v_call: TRBV5-1; clone_size: -; d_call: -; j_call: TRBJ2-5; cdr3_length: 19; cdr3_nt: TGCGCCAGCAGCCGTGTCTCTAGGGCGGAAGGAGGCCTCCAAGAGACCCAGTACTTC; cdr3_aa: CASSRVSRAEGGLQETQYF
v_call: TRBV19; clone_size: -; d_call: TRBD2; j_call: TRBJ2-1; cdr3_length: 13; cdr3_nt: TGTGCCAGTAGTCCTACTAGCGGAGGTGAGCAGTTCTTC; cdr3_aa: CASSPTSGGEQFF
v_call: TRBV7-9; clone_size: -; d_call: TRBD1; j_call: TRBJ1-4; cdr3_length: 14; cdr3_nt: TGTGCCAGCAGCCCCTCGACAGGGTATGAAAAACTGTTTTTT; cdr3_aa: CASSPSTGYEKLFF
v_call: TRBV7-6; clone_size: -; d_call: TRBD2; j_call: TRBJ2-2; cdr3_length: 17; cdr3_nt: TGTGCCAGCAGCTCGGCCGGACTAGCGGACAACACCGGGGAGCTGTTTTTT; cdr3_aa: CASSSAGLADNTGELFF
v_call: TRBV11-3; clone_size: -; d_call: TRBD1; j_call: TRBJ1-3; cdr3_length: 17; cdr3_nt: TGTGCCAGCAGCCCCGGACAGGGTGGAGGACTTGGAAACACCATATATTTT; cdr3_aa: CASSPGQGGGLGNTIYF
v_call: TRBV7-6; clone_size: -; d_call: -; j_call: TRBJ2-7; cdr3_length: 16; cdr3_nt: TGTGCCAGCAGCTTATACCGGGACACCTCTTCCTACGAGCAGTACTTC; cdr3_aa: CASSLYRDTSSYEQYF
v_call: TRBV5-1; clone_size: -; d_call: -; j_call: TRBJ2-3; cdr3_length: 17; cdr3_nt: TGCGCCAGCAGCTTGAGTGGTGTGGCAGGGGTAACAGATACGCAGTATTTT; cdr3_aa: CASSLSGVAGVTDTQYF
v_call: TRBV2; clone_size: -; d_call: -; j_call: TRBJ1-5; cdr3_length: 12; cdr3_nt: TGTGCCAGCAGTGGCCAGAATCAGCCCCAGCATTTT; cdr3_aa: CASSGQNQPQHF
v_call: TRBV5-1; clone_size: -; d_call: -; j_call: TRBJ1-2; cdr3_length: 14; cdr3_nt: TGCGCCAGCAGCTTTGCCGGGCAGGAGGGTGGCTACACCTTC; cdr3_aa: CASSFAGQEGGYTF
v_call: TRBV6-6; clone_size: once; d_call: TRBD2; j_call: TRBJ2-1; cdr3_length: 15; cdr3_nt: TGTGCCAGCAGAGAACGGACTAGCGGTGACAATGAGCAGTTCTTC; cdr3_aa: CASRERTSGDNEQFF
v_call: TRBV4-1; clone_size: few; d_call: TRBD1; j_call: TRBJ2-3; cdr3_length: 15; cdr3_nt: TGCGCCAGCAGCCAAGAAGGGACAGGCGCAGATACGCAGTATTTT; cdr3_aa: CASSQEGTGADTQYF
v_call: TRBV27; clone_size: -; d_call: -; j_call: TRBJ2-7; cdr3_length: 12; cdr3_nt: TGTGCCAGCAGTAGCACAGGCTACGAGCAGTACTTC; cdr3_aa: CASSSTGYEQYF
v_call: TRBV27; clone_size: few; d_call: TRBD1; j_call: TRBJ1-1; cdr3_length: 15; cdr3_nt: TGTGCCAGCAGTTTTAATAGGGGGCTGAACACTGAAGCTTTCTTT; cdr3_aa: CASSFNRGLNTEAFF
v_call: TRBV4-2; clone_size: -; d_call: TRBD1; j_call: TRBJ1-3; cdr3_length: 15; cdr3_nt: TGTGCCAGCAGCCAAGAGGACAGGGGGCCGGACACCATATATTTT; cdr3_aa: CASSQEDRGPDTIYF
v_call: TRBV7-3; clone_size: -; d_call: -; j_call: TRBJ2-6; cdr3_length: 18; cdr3_nt: TGTGCCAGCAGCTCACAGGCGGGGTTAAAGGCTGGGGCCAACGTCCTGACTTTC; cdr3_aa: CASSSQAGLKAGANVLTF
v_call: TRBV30; clone_size: -; d_call: -; j_call: TRBJ1-1; cdr3_length: 12; cdr3_nt: TGTGCCTGGAGTAACGTAGACACTGAAGCTTTCTTT; cdr3_aa: CAWSNVDTEAFF
v_call: TRBV27; clone_size: few; d_call: TRBD1; j_call: TRBJ1-1; cdr3_length: 14; cdr3_nt: TGTGCCAGCAGTATACGACAGGGTCGCACTGAAGCTTTCTTT; cdr3_aa: CASSIRQGRTEAFF
v_call: TRBV5-1; clone_size: -; d_call: -; j_call: TRBJ2-2; cdr3_length: 15; cdr3_nt: TGCGCCAGCAGCTTGGCCACGGGAGACACCGGGGAGCTGTTTTTT; cdr3_aa: CASSLATGDTGELFF
v_call: TRBV30; clone_size: -; d_call: -; j_call: TRBJ1-5; cdr3_length: 14; cdr3_nt: TGTGCCTGGAGTGTACCGTGGGCCTCTCAGCCCCAGCATTTT; cdr3_aa: CAWSVPWASQPQHF
v_call: TRBV27; clone_size: -; d_call: -; j_call: TRBJ1-5; cdr3_length: 14; cdr3_nt: TGTGCCAGCAGTTTGTCACAGGGCGGTCAGCCCCAGCATTTT; cdr3_aa: CASSLSQGGQPQHF
v_call: TRBV14; clone_size: -; d_call: TRBD1; j_call: TRBJ2-7; cdr3_length: 13; cdr3_nt: TGTGCCAGCAGCCTGACAGGGGTTGTCGAGCAGTACTTC; cdr3_aa: CASSLTGVVEQYF
v_call: TRBV6-6; clone_size: -; d_call: TRBD1; j_call: TRBJ2-7; cdr3_length: 15; cdr3_nt: TGTGCCAGCAGCCGTACCCGGGACAGGGGTAACGAGCAGTACTTC; cdr3_aa: CASSRTRDRGNEQYF
v_call: TRBV5-4; clone_size: -; d_call: -; j_call: TRBJ2-5; cdr3_length: 13; cdr3_nt: TGTGCCAGCAGCTTGAAGCTGGAAGAGACCCAGTACTTC; cdr3_aa: CASSLKLEETQYF
v_call: TRBV5-5; clone_size: -; d_call: -; j_call: TRBJ1-3; cdr3_length: 16; cdr3_nt: TGTGCCAGCAGCTTAATCCCGCAGGTCTCTGGAAACACCATATATTTT; cdr3_aa: CASSLIPQVSGNTIYF
v_call: TRBV2; clone_size: once; d_call: -; j_call: TRBJ2-5; cdr3_length: 14; cdr3_nt: TGTGCCAGCAAGGGAACAGGGCGGGGGGAGACCCAGTACTTC; cdr3_aa: CASKGTGRGETQYF
v_call: TRBV7-8; clone_size: -; d_call: -; j_call: TRBJ2-1; cdr3_length: 14; cdr3_nt: TGTGCCAGCAGCCTCCCCGGGACTTCAAATGAGCAGTTCTTC; cdr3_aa: CASSLPGTSNEQFF
v_call: TRBV28; clone_size: -; d_call: TRBD2; j_call: TRBJ2-7; cdr3_length: 15; cdr3_nt: TGTGCCAGCAGTGAAAGACTAGCGGGGGGCGGCGAGCAGTACTTC; cdr3_aa: CASSERLAGGGEQYF
v_call: TRBV7-8; clone_size: -; d_call: -; j_call: TRBJ2-7; cdr3_length: 11; cdr3_nt: TGTGCCAGCAGCGGGCCAATCGAGCAGTACTTC; cdr3_aa: CASSGPIEQYF
v_call: TRBV2; clone_size: -; d_call: -; j_call: TRBJ2-6; cdr3_length: 12; cdr3_nt: TGTGCCAGCACTCGGGAGGCCAACGTCCTGACTTTC; cdr3_aa: CASTREANVLTF
v_call: TRBV5-1; clone_size: -; d_call: TRBD1; j_call: TRBJ2-7; cdr3_length: 15; cdr3_nt: TGCGCCAGCAGCATTGCCGGGACAGGGTCCTACGAGCAGTACTTC; cdr3_aa: CASSIAGTGSYEQYF
v_call: TRBV28; clone_size: -; d_call: -; j_call: TRBJ1-1; cdr3_length: 15; cdr3_nt: TGTGCCAGCAGTTTAGTAAGGAGGTTCAACACTGAAGCTTTCTTT; cdr3_aa: CASSLVRRFNTEAFF
v_call: TRBV19; clone_size: -; d_call: TRBD2; j_call: TRBJ2-7; cdr3_length: 14; cdr3_nt: TGTGCCAGTAGTATTGCTAGCGGCTCCTACGAGCAGTACTTC; cdr3_aa: CASSIASGSYEQYF
v_call: TRBV5-1; clone_size: once; d_call: TRBD2; j_call: TRBJ2-7; cdr3_length: 15; cdr3_nt: TGCGCCAGCAGCTTATGGACTAGCGGAACCTACGAGCAGTACTTC; cdr3_aa: CASSLWTSGTYEQYF
v_call: TRBV2; clone_size: once; d_call: TRBD1; j_call: TRBJ2-5; cdr3_length: 12; cdr3_nt: TGTGCCAGCAGGGGGACAGGTGGCCCCCAGTACTTC; cdr3_aa: CASRGTGGPQYF
v_call: TRBV28; clone_size: -; d_call: -; j_call: TRBJ1-6; cdr3_length: 14; cdr3_nt: TGTGCCAGCAGGGGCAGCTCCTATAATTCACCCCTCCACTTT; cdr3_aa: CASRGSSYNSPLHF
v_call: TRBV28; clone_size: -; d_call: -; j_call: TRBJ1-5; cdr3_length: 12; cdr3_nt: TGTGCCAGCAGTTTGGGGGGGCAGCCCCAGCATTTT; cdr3_aa: CASSLGGQPQHF
v_call: TRBV28; clone_size: -; d_call: TRBD2; j_call: TRBJ2-2; cdr3_length: 16; cdr3_nt: TGTGCCGGCCGTCCCGGGGCTAGCGGCGACACCGGGGAGCTGTTTTTT; cdr3_aa: CAGRPGASGDTGELFF
v_call: TRBV28; clone_size: -; d_call: TRBD2; j_call: TRBJ2-7; cdr3_length: 17; cdr3_nt: TGTGCCAGCAGTGATACGGGACTAGCGGCGAGCTCCTACGAGCAGTACTTC; cdr3_aa: CASSDTGLAASSYEQYF
v_call: TRBV25-1; clone_size: -; d_call: -; j_call: TRBJ2-7; cdr3_length: 15; cdr3_nt: TGTGCCAGCAGTGAATTAATAACTAGCCCCAGCGAGCAGTACTTC; cdr3_aa: CASSELITSPSEQYF
v_call: TRBV6-1; clone_size: -; d_call: -; j_call: TRBJ1-5; cdr3_length: 14; cdr3_nt: TGTGCCAGCAGTCCACAGCCTAGCAATCAGCCCCAGCATTTT; cdr3_aa: CASSPQPSNQPQHF
v_call: TRBV25-1; clone_size: -; d_call: TRBD1; j_call: TRBJ2-7; cdr3_length: 16; cdr3_nt: TGTGCCAGCAGCATTAACGGACAGGGGCGAACCTACGAGCAGTACTTC; cdr3_aa: CASSINGQGRTYEQYF
v_call: TRBV14; clone_size: few; d_call: -; j_call: TRBJ1-2; cdr3_length: 15; cdr3_nt: TGTGCCAGCAGCCATCGACGATGGCAGGGCTATGGCTACACCTTC; cdr3_aa: CASSHRRWQGYGYTF
v_call: TRBV27; clone_size: -; d_call: -; j_call: TRBJ2-1; cdr3_length: 14; cdr3_nt: TGTGCCAGCAGTTTAGCGGGAAACTACAATGAGCAGTTCTTC; cdr3_aa: CASSLAGNYNEQFF
v_call: TRBV5-4; clone_size: -; d_call: -; j_call: TRBJ2-3; cdr3_length: 17; cdr3_nt: TGTGCCAGCAGCCGGTTGTCGGGAGATTACGGCACAGATACGCAGTATTTT; cdr3_aa: CASSRLSGDYGTDTQYF